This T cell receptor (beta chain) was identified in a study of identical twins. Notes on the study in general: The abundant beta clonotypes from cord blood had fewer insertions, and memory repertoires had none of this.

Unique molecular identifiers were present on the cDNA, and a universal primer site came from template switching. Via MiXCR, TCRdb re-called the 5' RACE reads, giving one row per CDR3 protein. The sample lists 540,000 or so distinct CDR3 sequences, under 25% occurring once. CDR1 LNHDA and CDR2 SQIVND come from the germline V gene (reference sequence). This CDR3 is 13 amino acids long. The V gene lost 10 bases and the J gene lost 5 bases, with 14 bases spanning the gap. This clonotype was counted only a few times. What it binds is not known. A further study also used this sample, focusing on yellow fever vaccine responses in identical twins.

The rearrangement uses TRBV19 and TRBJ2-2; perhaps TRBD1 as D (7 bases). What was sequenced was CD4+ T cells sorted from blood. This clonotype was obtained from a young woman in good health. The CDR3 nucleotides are TGTGCCACCAGGGGGGCTTTAACCGGGGAGCTGTTTTTT. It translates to CATRGALTGELFF.